One sample yielded the 18 T cell receptor beta chains listed below, sequenced in a study. TCRdb fed the 5' RACE reads into MiXCR, producing one record per CDR3 protein. The sample holds about 32,000 distinct CDR3 sequences; around 22% are singletons and the top ten take 4.3%. The specimen sequenced was memory CD4+ T cells sorted from blood. The sample's subset: memory CD4+ T cells, CD4+CD45RO+CD25-. The origin of the receptors is a female donor with breast cancer.

Comments on this clonotype: Being one base from a much bigger clone, this may be a read error. The genes are TRBV5-1 and TRBJ2-1; D not certain. V gave up 4 bases and J gave up 9 bases, with 8 bases separating them. CDR1 and CDR2 (germline): SGHRS, YFSETQ. The CDR3 is 11 amino acids. The CDR3 region is CASSLQAEQFF. The CDR3 DNA sequence: TGCGCCAGCAGCCTTCAAGCTGAGCAGTTCTTC.

The chain employs TRBV12-3 or TRBV12-4 and TRBJ2-1; D is unresolved. CDR3 size: 12 residues. Trimming removed 5 bases from V and 5 bases from J, with 7 bases in between. The CDR3 DNA reads as TGTGCCAGCAGTGGGCAGGACAATGAGCAGTTCTTC. Amino acid sequence: CASSGQDNEQFF.

A single count supports this clonotype. Just one base apart from a much larger clone, this may be a read error. The chain uses TRBV12-3 or TRBV12-4 and TRBJ2-1; 9 bases fit TRBD2. The CDR3 sequence is 16 residues long. CDR3 DNA: TGTGCCAGCGGTTTAGCGGGGGCCCCCACCTACAATGAGCAGTTCTTC. As protein: CASGLAGAPTYNEQFF.

This clonotype was found a few times. The chain couples TRBV21-1 to TRBJ2-5; the D call in the table, TRBD2, was not verified against the DNA. TRBV21-1 is a recognized pseudogene. There are 12 residues in the CDR3. CDR3 protein: CASKEAQETQYF. For the CDR3, the DNA is TGTGCCAGCAAGGAGGCACAAGAGACCCAGTACTTC.

The chain has TRBV14 and TRBJ2-1; 11 bases align to TRBD2. The germline V gene encodes CDR1 SGHDN and CDR2 FVKESK. The V and J ends lost 5 bases and 8 bases, in that order; junction bases with no gene match: 14. CDR3 size: 17 residues. This CDR3 reads CASSEYRTLAGAHEQFF. DNA of the CDR3: TGTGCCAGCAGCGAATACCGAACACTAGCGGGAGCCCATGAGCAGTTCTTC.

This clonotype was seen only a few times. The gene calls are TRBV7-8 and TRBJ1-2; 7 nucleotides match TRBD1. With 1 base clipped from V and 4 bases from J, the junction kept 12 bases outside the gene matches. The V gene's germline CDR1 is SGHVS and CDR2 FQNEAQ. The CDR3 consists of 17 residues. The CDR3 here is CASSLDWGGQAFYGYTF. DNA of the CDR3: TGTGCCAGCAGCTTAGATTGGGGTGGACAGGCCTTCTATGGCTACACCTTC.

This clonotype was observed a handful of times. The chain combines TRBV10-2 with TRBJ2-7; D gene unclear. The germline V gene has CDR1 WSHSY and CDR2 SAAADI. There are 12 residues in the CDR3. V was pared by 0 bases and J by 4 bases, with 4 bases between. The CDR3 bases are TGCGCCAGCAGTGAGTCAGGGTACGAGCAGTACTTC. Amino acid sequence: CASSESGYEQYF.

The chain employs TRBV27 and TRBJ1-6; maybe TRBD1 (5 bases). CDR1 is MNHEY and CDR2 is SMNVEV in the germline V gene (reference sequence). Trimming stripped 6 bases from V and 9 bases from J, with 12 bases between. CDR3 size: 13 residues. The CDR3 region has the DNA TGTGCCAGCAGCTCCCGGGGGGGTTCACCCCTCCACTTT. Protein: CASSSRGGSPLHF.

The rearrangement uses TRBV7-9 and TRBJ1-6, with TRBD1 identical over 8 bases. Germline V gene lookup returns CDR1 SEHNR and CDR2 FQNEAQ (reference sequence). The CDR3 has 17 amino acids. This CDR3 reads CTCSSEIPGTGDRPLHF. Here the CDR3 DNA reads TGTACCTGCAGCTCTGAGATCCCCGGGACAGGCGATAGACCCCTCCACTTT.

This clonotype appeared a few times. The V and J genes are TRBV13 and TRBJ2-1; the D is unclear. V was clipped by 2 bases and J by 4 bases, with 12 bases between them. The CDR3 consists of 15 residues. Germline assignment: CDR1 PRHDT and CDR2 FYEKMQ (reference sequence). Here the CDR3 DNA reads TGTGCCAGCAGCTTAAGGCAGAAAAGATACAATGAGCAGTTCTTC. Protein sequence: CASSLRQKRYNEQFF. Combining the CDR3 with reference TRBV13 and TRBJ2-1 gives the whole variable domain AAGVIQSPRHLIKEKRETATLKCYPIPRHDTVYWYQQGPGQDPQFLISFYEKMQSDKGSIPDRFSAQQFSDYHSELNMSSLELGDSALYFCASSLRQKRYNEQFFGPGTRLTVL.

The V gene is TRBV10-1, the J gene TRBJ1-6, with D uncertain. This CDR3 is 12 amino acids long. Trimming left V 0 bases short and J 9 bases short, with 3 bases between. Looked up from germline, CDR1 is WNHNN and CDR2 is SYGVQD (reference sequence). The CDR3 bases are TGCGCCAGCAGTGAGTCGTTTTCACCCCTCCACTTT. Translating gives CASSESFSPLHF.

V usage is TRBV20-1 and J usage is TRBJ2-5; D might be TRBD1 (5 bases). The CDR3 has 13 amino acids. V was clipped by 6 bases and J by 4 bases, with 15 bases between them. Germline V gives CDR1 DFQATT, CDR2 SNEGSKA (reference sequence). The CDR3 is CSAPRARRETQYF. For the CDR3, the DNA is TGCAGTGCCCCCAGGGCGAGGCGAGAGACCCAGTACTTC.

This clonotype was recorded many times. V usage is TRBV7-2 and J usage is TRBJ1-2, with 7 bases that match TRBD1. This CDR3 has 13 residues. V trimming: 3 bases; J trimming: 6 bases; junction bases outside the gene matches: 4. In germline, CDR1 is SGHTA, CDR2 FQGNSA. The CDR3 region is CASSLAGTDGYTF. As DNA, the CDR3 is TGTGCCAGCAGCTTGGCGGGGACAGATGGCTACACCTTC. Looking up the rest from reference TRBV7-2 and TRBJ1-2 gives the full variable domain: GAGVSQSPSNKVTEKGKDVELRCDPISGHTALYWYRQSLGQGLEFLIYFQGNSAPDKSGLPSDRFSAERTGGSVSTLTIQRTQQEDSAVYLCASSLAGTDGYTFGSGTRLTVV.

The sample holds one count of this clonotype. The chain links TRBV5-1 to TRBJ2-2; maybe TRBD1 (6 bases). V was clipped by 4 bases and J by 5 bases, with 18 bases between them. This CDR3 has 16 amino acids. CDR1 is SGHRS and CDR2 is YFSETQ in the germline V gene. CDR3 sequence reads: CASSPRVNQGTGELFF. In DNA, the CDR3 is TGCGCCAGCAGCCCGAGGGTCAACCAGGGGACCGGGGAGCTGTTTTTT.

This clonotype was counted a few times. The V call is TRBV27, the J call TRBJ2-2; unclear D gene. V lost 8 bases and J lost 0, with 7 bases in between. Germline V gene sequence: CDR1 MNHEY, CDR2 SMNVEV (reference sequence). The CDR3 loop spans 13 amino acids. The CDR3 reads CASLDPNTGELFF. The CDR3 DNA sequence: TGTGCCAGCCTTGACCCGAACACCGGGGAGCTGTTTTTT.

This clonotype was observed a handful of times. The chain is built from TRBV27 and TRBJ2-1; D may be TRBD1 (5 bases). Germline CDR1 reads MNHEY; CDR2 reads SMNVEV (reference sequence). The CDR3 covers 14 residues. Between the trimmed V and J ends, which lost 5 bases and 5 bases, there was a span of 13 bases. CDR3 sequence (DNA): TGTGCCAGCAGTAGGGCAGGGTCCCACAATGAGCAGTTCTTC. Translated: CASSRAGSHNEQFF.

CDR3 DNA sequence: TGCGCCAGCAGCTTGGCTGGGCTAGTGGAAAATGAGCAGTTCTTC. It yields the protein CASSLAGLVENEQFF. The V call is TRBV5-1, the J call TRBJ2-1; D gene unclear. V was cut by 0 bases and J by 7 bases, with 14 bases left in between. CDR1 is SGHRS and CDR2 is YFSETQ in the germline V gene. The CDR3 spans 15 residues.

The chain has TRBV18 and TRBJ1-2; 7 bases are a match to TRBD1. Germline V gene sequence: CDR1 KGHSH, CDR2 LQKENI. Trimming removed 5 bases from V and 5 bases from J; junction bases left unmatched: 14. The length of the CDR3 is 16 residues. CDR3 sequence reads: CASSSTGTAQGYGYTF. CDR3 DNA: TGTGCCAGCTCATCTACTGGGACAGCCCAAGGGTATGGCTACACCTTC.